These 28 T cell receptor beta chains share one sample of origin, sequenced in a study of blood T cells in healthy people across ages. Sample-barcoded 5' priming and a J-beta primer mix drove a second PCR of about 6 to 12 cycles. TCRdb reanalysed the 5' RACE reads using MiXCR and keeps one entry per CDR3 protein. Here the sample spans about 570,000 distinct CDR3 sequences, 25% to 30% being singletons. The sequenced material came from blood. The receptors were gathered from a woman in her seventies in good health.

In this sample, this clonotype turned up a few times. The chain combines TRBV4-2 with TRBJ2-3; D tentatively fits TRBD1 or TRBD2 (5 bases each). Germline values: CDR1 LGHNA, CDR2 YNFKEQ. The CDR3 is 17 amino acids. V was cut by 2 bases and J by 0 bases, with 15 bases left in between. CDR3 nucleotide sequence: TGTGCCAGCAGCCAAATCGGGGTGCCAGGGAGCACAGATACGCAGTATTTT. Protein product: CASSQIGVPGSTDTQYF.

In its sample, this clonotype was seen a few times. The chain recombines TRBV5-1 with TRBJ1-1; 9 bases map to TRBD1. The CDR3 is made up of 16 amino acids. With 3 bases clipped from V and 0 bases from J, the junction kept 6 bases outside the gene matches. The germline V gene encodes CDR1 SGHRS and CDR2 YFSETQ. CDR3 nucleotides: TGCGCCAGCAGCTCACTGACAGGGGGGATGAACACTGAAGCTTTCTTT. Encoded protein: CASSSLTGGMNTEAFF.

This clonotype has just a few counts. The genes are TRBV2 and TRBJ2-7; the D is unclear. Germline CDR1 and CDR2: SNHLY and FYNNEI. With 4 bases removed from V and 2 bases from J, the gap between germline ends came to 15 bases. CDR3 length equals 15 residues. The CDR3 loop reads CASSGSGTRPYEQYF. The CDR3 bases are TGTGCCAGCAGTGGTTCGGGCACCAGGCCCTACGAGCAGTACTTC. The whole variable domain, remainder taken from reference TRBV2 and TRBJ2-7, is EPEVTQTPSHQVTQMGQEVILRCVPISNHLYFYWYRQILGQKVEFLVSFYNNEISEKSEIFDDQFSVERPDGSNFTLKIRSTKLEDSAMYFCASSGSGTRPYEQYFGPGTRLTVT.

This clonotype was seen a handful of times. V is TRBV7-3 and J is TRBJ2-7; the D is unclear. This CDR3 spans 14 amino acids. Germline V gene data show CDR1 as SGHTA and CDR2 as FQGTGA. V was clipped by 0 bases and J by 0 bases, with 6 bases between them. The DNA of the CDR3 is TGTGCCAGCAGCTTAACAGGGTTCTCCTACGAGCAGTACTTC. As protein: CASSLTGFSYEQYF.

This clonotype was detected once. V and J are TRBV20-1 and TRBJ2-7; D assignment may be TRBD1 or TRBD2 (5 bases each). The germline V gene has CDR1 DFQATT and CDR2 SNEGSKA (reference sequence). The V and J ends lost 3 bases and 0 bases respectively, with 12 bases between them. There are 14 residues in the CDR3. The CDR3 DNA follows: TGCAGTGCTAGGGGGACGGACAACTCCTACGAGCAGTACTTC. Translation: CSARGTDNSYEQYF.

J is TRBJ2-5 and V is TRBV10-3; D tentatively fits TRBD1 or TRBD2 (5 bases each). The J call is in doubt because the DNA end fits TRBJ2-7 better. Per the germline V gene, CDR1 is ENHRY and CDR2 is SYGVKD. This CDR3 region has 16 residues. The CDR3 nucleotides are TGTGCCATCGGTGGGATAATGGGGGTCAGCTCCTACGAGCAGTACTTC. It is translated as CAIGGIMGVSSYEQYF.

The chain links TRBV7-6 to TRBJ2-5; 8 bases line up with TRBD2. Trimming cost V 4 bases and J 4 bases; bases outside gene matches: 5. The germline V gene has CDR1 SGHVS and CDR2 FNYEAQ. The CDR3 consists of 14 residues. CDR3 nucleotides: TGTGCCAGCAGCTCGCCGGGGGGGCCAGAGACCCAGTACTTC. It specifies CASSSPGGPETQYF. The full variable domain, with the rest looked up from reference TRBV7-6 and TRBJ2-5, is GAGVSQSPRYKVTKRGQDVALRCDPISGHVSLYWYRQALGQGPEFLTYFNYEAQQDKSGLPNDRFSAERPEGSISTLTIQRTEQRDSAMYRCASSSPGGPETQYFGPGTRLLVL.

This chain connects TRBV7-2 to TRBJ1-5; maybe TRBD1 (6 bases). The germline CDR1 and CDR2 sequences are SGHTA and FQGNSA. V lost 2 bases and J lost 2, with 16 bases in between. CDR3 size: 17 residues. The CDR3: CASSLSRGPGGNQPQHF. The CDR3 DNA is TGTGCCAGCAGCTTATCCAGGGGCCCGGGAGGCAATCAGCCCCAGCATTTT.

With regard to this clonotype: This is likely a read error, given that the CDR3 carries no conserved phenylalanine or tryptophan at its end. The DNA is omitted, as the CDR3 cannot be located on it reliably, and the CDR3 follows TCRdb's listing. The chain joins TRBV5-1 to TRBJ2-6. The CDR3 region is 14 residues in length, termini included. Looked up from germline, CDR1 is SGHRS and CDR2 is YFSETQ. The CDR3 sequence: CASSDQSGANVLHN.

This clonotype appeared many times. The chain couples TRBV7-4 to TRBJ1-4; TRBD1 matches 11 bases. Trimming removed 4 bases from V and 7 bases from J; junction bases left unmatched: 5. The CDR3 length is 15 residues. Germline CDR1 SGHVT, CDR2 SQSDAQ. CDR3 nucleotide sequence: TGTGCCAGCAGCTGGTCCGGGACAGGGGGTGAAAAACTGTTTTTT. The encoded protein is CASSWSGTGGEKLFF.

The gene calls are TRBV12-3 or TRBV12-4 and TRBJ1-2; D remains ambiguous. V shed 10 bases and J shed 1 base, with 10 bases lying between them. The CDR3 has 12 residues. The CDR3 region has the DNA TGTGCCAACAGCGACGGTAACTATGGCTACACCTTC. Translated: CANSDGNYGYTF.

V gene TRBV6-5 combines with J gene TRBJ1-2, with D tentatively TRBD1 (5 bases). V lost 5 bases to trimming and J lost 2 bases, with 9 bases between them. The germline V gene encodes CDR1 MNHEY and CDR2 SVGAGI. There are 13 residues in the CDR3. The CDR3 is CASSRRQNYGYTF. CDR3 DNA: TGTGCCAGCAGTCGGCGACAGAACTATGGCTACACCTTC.

This clonotype was seen a handful of times. The chain has TRBV20-1 and TRBJ2-5, with D hard to call. V lost 1 base to trimming and J lost 8 bases, with 5 bases between them. Germline-derived CDR1 and CDR2 are DFQATT and SNEGSKA (reference sequence). CDR3 length equals 10 residues. Here the CDR3 reads CSARARTQYF. As DNA, the CDR3 is TGCAGTGCTAGAGCGCGAACCCAGTACTTC.

Ten or more counts support this clonotype. V is TRBV29-1 and J is TRBJ1-1, with D unclear. Germline CDR1 is SQVTM and CDR2 is ANQGSEA. Trimming left V 3 bases short and J 1 base short, with 9 bases between. This CDR3 spans 13 amino acids. The CDR3 DNA reads as TGCAGCGTTGAGGGCCGGACGAACACTGAAGCTTTCTTT. Translation: CSVEGRTNTEAFF. Combining the CDR3 with reference TRBV29-1 and TRBJ1-1 gives the whole variable domain SAVISQKPSRDICQRGTSLTIQCQVDSQVTMMFWYRQQPGQSLTLIATANQGSEATYESGFVIDKFPISRPNLTFSTLTVSNMSPEDSSIYLCSVEGRTNTEAFFGQGTRLTVV.

The V gene is TRBV29-1, the J gene TRBJ1-2, with D possibly TRBD1 on 6 matching bases. There are 13 residues in the CDR3. The germline V gene has CDR1 SQVTM and CDR2 ANQGSEA. Deletions cut 5 bases from V and 2 bases from J, with 12 bases between. The CDR3 bases are TGCAGCGTTCGGGTGGGGGCCAACTATGGCTACACCTTC. Protein product: CSVRVGANYGYTF.

The rearrangement joins TRBV7-9 to TRBJ2-2; either TRBD1 or TRBD2 may supply D (6 bases each). Per germline, CDR1 SEHNR and CDR2 FQNEAQ (reference sequence). The V end lost 5 bases, the J end lost 2 bases, and 12 bases lay between the germline ends. The CDR3 is 15 residues long. The CDR3 sequence: CASSPIGGNTGELFF. CDR3 nucleotides: TGTGCCAGCAGCCCCATCGGGGGCAACACCGGGGAGCTGTTTTTT.

This chain uses TRBV12-3 or TRBV12-4 with TRBJ1-2; a possible D gene is TRBD1 (5 bases). The CDR3 loop spans 12 amino acids. Trimming removed 1 base from V and 14 bases from J, with 14 bases in between. The CDR3 region is CASSLGGTHETF. CDR3 DNA sequence: TGTGCCAGCAGTTTAGGAGGGACTCACGAAACCTTC.

This clonotype appeared a few times. The rearrangement joins TRBV29-1 to TRBJ2-5; 9 nucleotides align to TRBD2. The J call is uncertain, as TRBJ2-7 better fits the DNA end. The CDR3 sequence is 12 residues long. Germline V gene data show CDR1 as SQVTM and CDR2 as ANQGSEA. CDR3 protein: CSADGLANEQYF. The CDR3 region has the DNA TGCAGCGCAGATGGACTAGCGAACGAGCAGTACTTC.

The rearrangement uses TRBV5-5 and TRBJ2-5; TRBD2 matches at 11 bases. TRBJ2-1 explains the end of the DNA better; the J call may be wrong. This CDR3 region has 15 residues. CDR1 is SGHKS, CDR2 YYEKEE, per germline (reference sequence). CDR3 protein: CASSALAGGYNEQFF. CDR3 coding DNA: TGTGCCAGCAGCGCCTTAGCGGGAGGGTACAATGAGCAGTTCTTC.

This clonotype was observed many times. The chain couples TRBV20-1 to TRBJ2-7, with D perhaps matching TRBD1 (6 bases). Germline loops: CDR1 DFQATT, CDR2 SNEGSKA (reference sequence). The CDR3 is 12 residues long. This CDR3 is CSATGIHYEQYF. The CDR3 nucleotides read TGCAGCGCGACAGGAATACACTACGAGCAGTACTTC.

The sample holds a few counts of this clonotype. The chain has TRBV7-2 and TRBJ2-1; D possibly corresponds to TRBD1 (6 bases). The germline gives CDR1 SGHTA, CDR2 FQGNSA. This CDR3 is built from 14 residues. V lost 4 bases and J lost 12, with 19 bases in between. The CDR3 coding sequence is TGTGCCAGCAGCTATTATGACAGGACCCAGGCGCAGTTCTTC. This encodes CASSYYDRTQAQFF.

The chain couples TRBV12-3 or TRBV12-4 to TRBJ1-4, with D hard to call. Between the trimmed V and J ends, which lost 3 bases and 4 bases, there was a span of 9 bases. The CDR3 runs to 14 residues. The CDR3 loop is CASSLHRDNEKLFF. Written as DNA, the CDR3 is TGTGCCAGCAGTTTGCACAGAGATAATGAAAAACTGTTTTTT.

The V call is TRBV10-3, the J call TRBJ2-7; 8 bases match TRBD1. The CDR3 totals 16 residues. With V trimmed by 0 bases and J by 0 bases, 4 bases remained unmatched. Germline lookup yields CDR1 ENHRY and CDR2 SYGVKD. The CDR3 sequence: CAISESTGDSSYEQYF. The CDR3 nucleotides are TGTGCCATCAGTGAGTCGACAGGGGACAGCTCCTACGAGCAGTACTTC.

This clonotype was seen once. V and J are TRBV10-3 and TRBJ1-6; the D gene is possibly TRBD1 (6 bases). CDR1 ENHRY and CDR2 SYGVKD come from the germline V gene. The CDR3 sequence is 15 residues long. V lost 3 bases and J 13 bases, leaving 19 bases between the germline ends. The CDR3 loop reads CAISDRGLEKAPLHF. In DNA, the CDR3 is TGTGCCATCAGTGACAGGGGCCTCGAAAAGGCGCCCCTCCACTTT.

This clonotype has only a few counts. The V and J genes are TRBV2 and TRBJ2-5; 10 bases match TRBD1. This CDR3 region has 16 residues. Trimming took 6 bases from V and 5 from J; bases not matched to a gene: 12. Germline CDR1 is SNHLY and CDR2 is FYNNEI. CDR3 amino acids: CASRHRSGTGEETQYF. CDR3 nucleotides: TGTGCCAGCAGGCACCGGTCCGGGACAGGGGAGGAGACCCAGTACTTC.

A note on this clonotype: The junction does not match germline at one end; this may be a read error. This chain uses TRBV11-1 with TRBJ2-5; no reliable D call. The CDR3 extends over 12 amino acids. Germline lookup yields CDR1 SGHAT and CDR2 FQDESV (reference sequence). This CDR3 is CASGLASETQYF. The CDR3 region has the DNA TGTGCCAGCGGCTTAGCCTCAGAGACCCAGTACTTC. Variable domain in full (rest from reference TRBV11-1 and TRBJ2-5): EAEVAQSPRYKITEKSQAVAFWCDPISGHATLYWYRQILGQGPELLVQFQDESVVDDSQLPKDRFSAERLKGVDSTLKIQPAELGDSAMYLCASGLASETQYFGPGTRLLVL.

A remark on this clonotype: The junction does not match germline at one end; this may be a read error. The chain recombines TRBV20-1 with TRBJ1-1, with 7 bases aligning to TRBD1. The germline gives CDR1 DFQATT, CDR2 SNEGSKA (reference sequence). This CDR3 is 14 amino acids long. The CDR3 loop is CSANIQGPNTEASF. CDR3 nucleotides: TGCAGTGCTAATATACAGGGGCCGAACACTGAAGCTTCCTTT.

The CDR3 reads CASSQSGSLYEQYF. CDR3 nucleotide sequence: TGTGCCAGCAGTCAAAGTGGTTCCCTCTACGAGCAGTACTTC. This sequence joins TRBV12-3 or TRBV12-4 and TRBJ2-5; D unclear. The J call may not be correct, given that the DNA end is closer to TRBJ2-7. The CDR3 is 14 amino acids.